The table lists the clone carrying this T cell receptor beta chain with a few counts. Its specificity is not known. The sample belongs to a study of identical twins. General study results and limits: Out-of-frame TCR alpha sharing in monozygotic twins exceeded recombination model predictions. In cord blood, abundant beta clonotypes had fewer insertions; memory showed no trend.

Template switching supplied a universal primer site; unique molecular identifiers were carried on the cDNA. MiXCR, applied by TCRdb to the 5' RACE reads, yields one record per CDR3 protein. In the table there are about 530,000 distinct CDR3 sequences, roughly 15% of which are singletons. CDR3 length equals 13 residues. V was shortened by 1 base and J by 6 bases, with 10 bases between the two germline ends. Germline CDR1 is LGHDT and CDR2 is YNNKEL (reference sequence). Donors were all healthy Caucasians. These data also featured in a second study, about yellow fever vaccine responses in identical twins.

Sequenced sample: CD4+ T cells sorted from blood. This chain uses TRBV3-1 with TRBJ2-7, with D possibly being TRBD1 or TRBD2 (5 bases each). The clonotype comes from a woman aged 18-35 years in good health. CDR3 sequence: CASSQGDLAEQYF. CDR3 nucleotides: TGTGCCAGCAGCCAAGGGGACCTCGCCGAGCAGTACTTC.